Given below is one TCR beta chain in context. The target antigen is unknown. CDR1 and CDR2 from the germline V gene are SGHVS and FQNEAQ. CDR3 length equals 18 residues. Trimming at V came to 4 bases and at J to 2 bases, leaving 13 bases not matched to a gene. The data were obtained in a study of CD8+CD57+ T cells in acquired aplastic anemia. General study findings and limits: Between patients and controls, CD8+ Simpson's diversity did not vary significantly.

The use of genomic DNA as template underpinned the TCR beta VDJ and CDR3 profiling. From the reads, TCRdb called clonotypes with MiXCR, one entry per CDR3 protein. The sample records roughly 130,000 distinct CDR3 sequences, about 46% being singletons. The material sequenced was sorted CD4+, CD8+, or CD8+CD57+ T cells (not recorded which) from PBMCs. V is TRBV7-8 and J is TRBJ2-7; 11 bases line up with TRBD2. The sequence came from a human donor in good health, serving as a control. The CDR3 DNA follows: TGTGCCAGCAGCTCTGAACCCCAGACTAGCGGGGCAACCTACGAGCAGTACTTC. This translates into CASSSEPQTSGATYEQYF.